These 18 T cell receptor beta chains were all obtained from the same sample, sequenced in a study of human T cells and chemical hapten exposure. TCRdb ran MiXCR on the RACE reads and lists one entry per CDR3 protein. The repertoire consists of 380,000 or so distinct CDR3 sequences, with around 5.5% occurring once and the leading ten covering around 8%. As to time point: pre-sensitization, week 0. The treatment here: therapeutic diphenylcyclopropenone sensitization with weekly scalp DPC. The sample consisted of whole blood, taken in connection with sensitization to the hapten diphenylcyclopropenone (DPC). These receptors were taken from a woman aged 18 to 35 with alopecia areata. Some clones in this sample may be carry-over from other donors' samples.

This clonotype was counted ten times or more. The chain joins TRBV7-9 to TRBJ2-2; a weak D match, TRBD2 (5 bases). V lost 5 bases and J lost 6, with 16 bases in between. The CDR3 loop spans 15 amino acids. Per germline, CDR1 SEHNR and CDR2 FQNEAQ (reference sequence). Written as DNA, the CDR3 is TGTGCCAGCAGCGAGGGATACTTTGGCGCCGGGGAGCTGTTTTTT. This encodes CASSEGYFGAGELFF. The variable domain in full, completed from reference TRBV7-9 and TRBJ2-2, reads DTGVSQNPRHKITKRGQNVTFRCDPISEHNRLYWYRQTLGQGPEFLTYFQNEAQLEKSRLLSDRFSAERPKGSFSTLEIQRTEQGDSAMYLCASSEGYFGAGELFFGEGSRLTVL.

The J gene is TRBJ1-3, the V gene TRBV29-1; D is unclear. V was shortened by 4 bases and J by 0 bases, with 10 bases between the two germline ends. The CDR3 length is 14 residues. Germline V lookup: CDR1 SQVTM, CDR2 ANQGSEA. This CDR3 reads CSVVLPVSGNTIYF. The CDR3, as DNA: TGCAGCGTTGTTCTACCCGTCTCTGGAAACACCATATATTTT.

This clonotype was seen many times. At one boundary the junction diverges from the germline segment, which might be a read error. The CDR3 sequence: CASTSGNPGELFF. CDR3 nucleotide sequence: TGTGCCAGCACATCGGGGAACCCCGGGGAGCTGTTTTTT. The chain is built from TRBV6-4 and TRBJ2-2; maybe TRBD2 (5 bases). CDR3 length: 13 residues. Germline loops: CDR1 MRHNA, CDR2 SNTAGT.

This clonotype occurred a few times. This chain connects TRBV5-5 to TRBJ2-7; 9 nucleotides line up with TRBD1. Trimming at V came to 4 bases and at J to 3 bases, leaving 17 bases not matched to a gene. CDR3 length: 18 residues. Germline CDR1 and CDR2: SGHKS and YYEKEE (reference sequence). The CDR3 is CASSPIQTQGAVFYEQYF. CDR3 bases: TGTGCCAGCAGCCCAATACAGACACAGGGGGCAGTTTTCTACGAGCAGTACTTC.

The CDR3 DNA sequence: TGCGCCAGCAGCCCTCTCCCTAACAGGGGGAGCGAGCAGTACTTC. It codes for CASSPLPNRGSEQYF. The chain has TRBV4-1 and TRBJ2-7; 8 nucleotides align to TRBD1. Germline-derived CDR1 and CDR2 are MGHRA and YSYEKL. The length of the CDR3 is 15 residues. The ends lost 4 bases at V and 6 bases at J; junction bases unmatched: 11.

At least ten counts were recorded for this clonotype. This chain uses TRBV5-6 with TRBJ1-2; D ambiguous. CDR3 size: 13 residues. V lost 2 bases, J lost 6 bases, and 11 bases lay in between. Looked up from germline, CDR1 is SGHDT and CDR2 is YYEEEE. CDR3 sequence: CASSFRAGDGYTF. As DNA, the CDR3 is TGTGCCAGCAGCTTCAGAGCTGGAGATGGCTACACCTTC. The full variable domain, in which reference TRBV5-6 and TRBJ1-2 provide the parts outside the CDR3, is DAGVTQSPTHLIKTRGQQVTLRCSPKSGHDTVSWYQQALGQGPQFIFQYYEEEERQRGNFPDRFSGHQFPNYSSELNVNALLLGDSALYLCASSFRAGDGYTFGSGTRLTVV.

This clonotype was counted ten times or more. V and J are TRBV6-2 or TRBV6-3 and TRBJ2-7, with D perhaps being TRBD1 or TRBD2 (5 bases each). The CDR3 sequence is 12 residues long. The germline V and J ends were trimmed by 7 bases and 5 bases, with 12 bases remaining between them. Germline assignment: CDR1 MNHEY and CDR2 SVGEGT. CDR3 DNA: TGTGCCAGCACCGATGGGGGACACGAGCAGTACTTC. This codes for CASTDGGHEQYF.

This clonotype was recorded many times. V is TRBV12-3 or TRBV12-4 and J is TRBJ1-2; D might be TRBD1 (6 bases). The CDR3 extends over 12 amino acids. V was cut by 1 base and J by 6 bases, with 6 bases left in between. The CDR3, as DNA: TGTGCCAGCAGTTTAGGGGGGCATGGCTACACCTTC. It encodes CASSLGGHGYTF.

The chain is built from TRBV7-3 and TRBJ2-5, with D possibly matching TRBD1 (6 bases). Trimming took 4 bases from V and 4 from J, leaving 13 bases between them. CDR3 size: 14 residues. The germline V gene encodes CDR1 SGHTA and CDR2 FQGTGA. CDR3 loop: CASSSGQPGETQYF. The CDR3 nucleotides are TGTGCCAGCAGCTCCGGACAGCCAGGAGAGACCCAGTACTTC.

This clonotype was counted between two and nine times. J is TRBJ2-3 and V is TRBV9; D unresolved. The germline V and J ends were trimmed by 3 bases and 2 bases, with 7 bases remaining between them. The CDR3 totals 13 residues. Per germline, CDR1 SGDLS and CDR2 YYNGEE. CDR3 in DNA: TGTGCCAGCAGCGCCTTGACCACAGATACGCAGTATTTT. Translation: CASSALTTDTQYF. The full variable domain, in which reference TRBV9 and TRBJ2-3 provide the parts outside the CDR3, is DSGVTQTPKHLITATGQRVTLRCSPRSGDLSVYWYQQSLDQGLQFLIQYYNGEERAKGNILERFSAQQFPDLHSELNLSSLELGDSALYFCASSALTTDTQYFGPGTRLTVL.

In its sample, this clonotype was seen many times. The chain combines TRBV14 with TRBJ1-1; D is ambiguous. This CDR3 is built from 15 residues. Trimming removed 4 bases at V and 2 bases at J, with 14 bases between. Germline V gives CDR1 SGHDN, CDR2 FVKESK. The CDR3 sequence is CASSPSYTVNTEAFF. CDR3 sequence (DNA): TGTGCCAGCAGCCCATCGTATACAGTCAACACTGAAGCTTTCTTT.

The table lists this clonotype with a few counts. The chain couples TRBV6-1 to TRBJ1-2; 9 nucleotides agree with TRBD1. The CDR3 length is 13 residues. The junction had 14 bases not matched to a gene; V was cut back by 9 bases and J by 12 bases. Germline CDR1 and CDR2: MNHNS and SASEGT. The chain's CDR3 is CASQGGQGIRNTF. CDR3 in DNA: TGTGCCAGTCAAGGAGGACAGGGGATTCGAAACACCTTC.

This clonotype was counted between two and nine times. This chain joins TRBV10-3 and TRBJ1-1; possible D gene TRBD1, 5 bases. Germline CDR1 and CDR2: ENHRY and SYGVKD. The ends were cut back, 11 bases at V and 1 base at J, with 11 bases in the middle. This CDR3 comprises 12 residues. For the CDR3, the DNA is TGTGCCGCCCGACAGCAGAACACTGAAGCTTTCTTT. Its translation: CAARQQNTEAFF.

This clonotype was counted ten times or more. The rearrangement links TRBV28 to TRBJ2-7; D not certain. This CDR3 region has 14 residues. Germline V gene sequence: CDR1 MDHEN, CDR2 SYDVKM. The V end was cut by 9 bases, the J end by 0 bases, with 15 bases between. The CDR3 bases are TGTGCCAGTAACTCCAACACCCCCTCCTACGAGCAGTACTTC. It yields the protein CASNSNTPSYEQYF.

The table lists this clonotype with many counts. The chain carries TRBV12-3 or TRBV12-4 and TRBJ1-5; no firm D call. The length of the CDR3 is 12 residues. V shed 5 bases and J shed 4 bases, with 6 bases lying between them. The CDR3 DNA reads as TGTGCCAGCAGTCCGACGAATCAGCCCCAGCATTTT. Encoded protein: CASSPTNQPQHF.

V and J are TRBV20-1 and TRBJ1-2, with a weak D call TRBD1 (5 bases). The V end was cut by 2 bases, the J end by 6 bases, with 19 bases between. This CDR3 contains 15 residues. Germline CDR1 is DFQATT and CDR2 is SNEGSKA (reference sequence). DNA of the CDR3: TGCAGTGCTAGATCGGGGAGTGTGGGGACCCATGGCTACACCTTC. Amino acid sequence: CSARSGSVGTHGYTF.

This clonotype appeared many times. The chain is built from TRBV7-2 and TRBJ2-4, with D maybe TRBD2 (5 bases). Germline V CDR1 and CDR2: SGHTA, FQGNSA. Trimming pared 1 base from V and 3 bases from J, leaving 10 bases between. The CDR3 has 15 amino acids. This chain's CDR3 is CASSLGPGFKNIQYF. The CDR3 bases are TGTGCCAGCAGCTTAGGGCCGGGGTTCAAAAACATTCAGTACTTC.

The J gene is TRBJ2-5, the V gene TRBV6-2 or TRBV6-3; D is unresolved. Trimming cost V 0 bases and J 1 base, with 6 bases left between them. The CDR3 runs 14 residues. The germline V gene encodes CDR1 MNHEY and CDR2 SVGEGT. CDR3 region: CASSYSEVQETQYF. DNA for the CDR3: TGTGCCAGCAGTTACTCAGAGGTCCAAGAGACCCAGTACTTC.